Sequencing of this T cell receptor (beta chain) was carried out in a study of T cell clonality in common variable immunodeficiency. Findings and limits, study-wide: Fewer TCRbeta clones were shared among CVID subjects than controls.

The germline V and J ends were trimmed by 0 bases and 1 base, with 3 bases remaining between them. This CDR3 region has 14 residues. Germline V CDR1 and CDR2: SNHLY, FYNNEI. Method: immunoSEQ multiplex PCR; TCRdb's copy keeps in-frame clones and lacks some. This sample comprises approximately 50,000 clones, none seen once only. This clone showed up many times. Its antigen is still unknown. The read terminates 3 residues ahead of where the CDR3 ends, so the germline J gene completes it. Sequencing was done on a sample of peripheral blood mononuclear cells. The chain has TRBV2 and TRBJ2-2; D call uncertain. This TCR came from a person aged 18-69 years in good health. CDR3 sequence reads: CASSEALNTGELFF. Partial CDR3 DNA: TGTGCCAGCAGTGAAGCCCTGAACACCGGGGAG.